This T cell receptor (beta chain) was obtained from a study of blood T cells in healthy people across ages. On the study more broadly: Per every two T cells, about one barcoded beta molecule was captured by template switching.

Study-wide points: Donors of long life had a larger count of naive CD4+ cells and greater diversity than aged donors. A roughly linear age-dependent decrease characterized TCR beta diversity per million T cells.

Note on this clonotype: Antigen: not known.

CDR1 and CDR2 from the germline V gene are SGHRS and YFSETQ. The CDR3 is 16 amino acids. The V and J ends lost 0 bases and 6 bases, in that order; junction bases with no gene match: 11. With a J-beta primer mix and a sample-barcoded 5' primer, a second PCR ran 7 to 11 cycles. Template switching added a 12-random-nucleotide identifier to every cDNA molecule. TCRdb passed the 5' RACE reads through MiXCR, listing each CDR3 protein once. The table includes about 640,000 distinct CDR3 sequences, roughly three fifths detected once. This sequence originates from a man aged 55-75 years in good health. Material: blood. This chain connects TRBV5-1 to TRBJ1-2, with 7 bases identical to TRBD1. As DNA, the CDR3 is TGCGCCAGCAGCTTGGCCGGGGGACAGACGATGCATGGCTACACCTTC. The encoded protein is CASSLAGGQTMHGYTF.